This T cell receptor beta chain was captured by sequencing in a study of T-cell memory formation after mild COVID-19. Study details: In these data, TCR clusters were largely donor specific.

TCRdb re-derived calls from the 5' RACE reads in MiXCR, one entry per CDR3 protein. The sample lists roughly 400,000 distinct CDR3 sequences; about 24% were seen once. In its sample, this clonotype was seen a few times. V trimming: 6 bases; J trimming: 4 bases; junction bases outside the gene matches: 10. CDR1 and CDR2 (germline): KGHSH, LQKENI. There are 15 residues in the CDR3. The chain recombines TRBV18 with TRBJ2-5; 8 nucleotides agree with TRBD1. The sample was PBMCs or a T cell subset sorted from them (not recorded which). This TCR derives from an adult woman who had mild COVID-19 (a few samples of this study predate the infection). Cell type and time point are not known. CDR3 amino acids: CASSDLGTGGETQYF. The CDR3 nucleotides read TGTGCCAGCTCTGACCTCGGGACAGGAGGAGAGACCCAGTACTTC.